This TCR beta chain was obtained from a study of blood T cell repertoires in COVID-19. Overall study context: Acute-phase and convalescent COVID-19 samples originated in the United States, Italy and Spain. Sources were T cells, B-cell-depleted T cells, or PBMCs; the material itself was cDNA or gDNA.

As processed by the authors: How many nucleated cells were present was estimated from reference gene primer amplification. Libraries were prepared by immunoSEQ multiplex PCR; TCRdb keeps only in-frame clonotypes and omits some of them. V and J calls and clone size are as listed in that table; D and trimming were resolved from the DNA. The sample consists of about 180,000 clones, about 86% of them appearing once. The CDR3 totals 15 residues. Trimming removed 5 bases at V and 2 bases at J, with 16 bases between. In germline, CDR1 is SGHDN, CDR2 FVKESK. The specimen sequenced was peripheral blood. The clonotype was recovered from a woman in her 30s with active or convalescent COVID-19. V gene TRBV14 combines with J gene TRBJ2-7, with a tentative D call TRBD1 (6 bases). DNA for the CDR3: TGTGCCAGCAGCAATTGGGGGCGACCTCCCTACGAGCAGTACTTC. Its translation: CASSNWGRPPYEQYF.